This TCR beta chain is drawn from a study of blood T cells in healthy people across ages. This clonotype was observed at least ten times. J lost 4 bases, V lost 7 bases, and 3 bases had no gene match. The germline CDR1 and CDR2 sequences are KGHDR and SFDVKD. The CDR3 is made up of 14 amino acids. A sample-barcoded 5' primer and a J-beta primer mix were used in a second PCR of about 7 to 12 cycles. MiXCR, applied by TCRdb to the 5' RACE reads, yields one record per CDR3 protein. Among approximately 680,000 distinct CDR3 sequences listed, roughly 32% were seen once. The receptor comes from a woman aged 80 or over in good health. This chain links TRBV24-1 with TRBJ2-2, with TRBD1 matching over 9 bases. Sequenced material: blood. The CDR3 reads CATSRDRATGELFF. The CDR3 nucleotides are TGTGCCACCAGCAGGGACAGGGCCACCGGGGAGCTGTTTTTT.